This T cell receptor beta chain was identified during a study of CD8 T cells in Susac syndrome. An input of about 0.45 to 1 ug of RNA was subjected to reverse transcription using random hexamers. TCRdb fed the immunoSEQ multiplex PCR reads into MiXCR, producing one record per CDR3 protein. This sample has some 170,000 distinct CDR3 sequences; around 93% occur once, and the top ten carry roughly 0.13%. Healthy donors constituted the control group, matched for age and sex. The CDR3 totals 17 residues. Germline values: CDR1 KGHSH, CDR2 LQKENI. Trimming removed 2 bases from V and 3 bases from J; junction bases left unmatched: 9.

The sequenced material came from CD4+ T cells from PBMCs. The receptor was isolated from a human donor in good health. The chain couples TRBV18 to TRBJ2-1, with 8 bases matching TRBD1. In DNA form, the CDR3 reads TGTGCCAGCTCACCATTCAGGACAGGGAGAAGCTACAATGAGCAGTTCTTC. Amino acids: CASSPFRTGRSYNEQFF.